A selection of T cell receptor beta chains follows, all from one sample in a study of Graves' ophthalmopathy and Graves' hyperthyroidism. TCRdb re-derived calls from the multiplex PCR reads in MiXCR, one entry per CDR3 protein. The sample shows 500,000 to 800,000 distinct CDR3 sequences, approximately 39% of them seen only once. The sequenced sample consisted of peripheral blood. The receptors come from an adult man with Graves' ophthalmopathy. Each CDR3 is given without its conserved first and last residue. Fields, in order: CDR3 length, V gene, CDR3 protein.

>11|TRBV20-1
SAAGQGAREAF
>12|TRBV19
ASSVTGPREKLF
>14|TRBV6-5
ASSYGGPFGTDEQY
>9|TRBV29-1
SVEETGAQF
>13|TRBV2
ASSAPGTVNEKLF
>13|TRBV20-1
SANHPGVWEETQY
>12|TRBV7-8
ASSSQGGGETQY
>16|TRBV11-2
ASSLRRTSGGSSYEQY
>12|TRBV5-1
ASSFGRQGGEQY
>13|TRBV2
ASRGLAGTTYEQY
>15|TRBV12-3/TRBV12-4
ASSPGLGTGDFSPLH
>16|TRBV20-1
SASRLAGLPISSYEQY